Described below is a single T cell receptor (beta chain) sequence and its context. It has no known antigen specificity. Per-base qualities were not stored, and no clone one base away is much larger. Preparation of the library involved the immunoSEQ multiplex PCR assay. For the multiplex PCR, a mixture combining 60 forward primers for TCR Vbeta segments and 13 reverse primers for TCR Jbeta segments was used. The CDR3 region of rearranged TCR beta genes was amplified from genomic DNA by a multiplex PCR assay. Amplified TCR beta libraries were sequenced as 87-base-pair reads on the Illumina HiSeq System. As for how the authors treated the data: In a later analysis, about 80 million unique TCR beta chains were counted across the 500 to 700 repertoires, and approximately 11 million of these chains were shared by at least two donors. A nearest-neighbor algorithm error-corrected the raw reads and collapsed the reads into unique sequences, merging closely related sequences to remove PCR and sequencing errors. To assign V, D and J gene segments, CDR3 sequences were aligned to IMGT reference sequences. Each retained sequence needed at least a six-nucleotide match to both a V gene segment and a J gene segment. Rearrangements were classified as productive when the CDR3 lacked stop codons and remained in frame with V and J, and all other rearrangements were classified as non-productive. CDR3 was defined by IMGT convention, running from the second conserved V-encoded cysteine to the conserved J-encoded phenylalanine. The earlier analysis of a few hundred of the donors excluded any sequence lacking an unambiguous match to a single V gene segment. In an earlier analysis of 587 of the donors, a V segment was called functional when productive rearrangements were above 56.7%, and segregating when the standard deviation between donors exceeded 5%. To diagnose cytomegalovirus status from the catalog of TCR beta chain sequences, a statistical classification framework was built. In a later analysis, V and J genes were assigned by comparing TCR nucleotide sequences against IMGT/GENE-DB human TR gene sequences. Using the TCRdist pipeline, a later analysis assigned CDR3 sequences along with most-parsimonious VDJ recombination scenarios. In a later analysis, each TCR beta chain was defined by its CDR3 amino acid sequence together with its V-gene family, and reads without a unique V-gene family were excluded. As a way to deal with suspected cross-contamination and a sequencing artifact, a later analysis dropped more than 500 nucleotide sequences that were highly shared and had low generation probability. In a later analysis, a clonal expansion index for each public chain was calculated from normalized within-repertoire ranks of inferred template counts. Generation probabilities in a later analysis came from a VDJ recombination model fitted to out-of-frame rearrangements, and those results were checked against IGoR. In a later analysis, TCR-TCR, TCR-HLA and TCR-CMV co-occurrence was scored with hypergeometric tests, and a repertoire-size bias correction was applied to TCR pairs. In a later analysis, false discovery rates were estimated by permuting HLA or CMV assignments 20 times. A later analysis grouped co-occurring TCRs with DBSCAN, adding TCRdist sequence similarity when clustering within HLA-allele-positive subsets. Co-occurrence clustering excluded repertoires with fewer than 30,000 or more than 120,000 public chains, plus five with anomalous nucleotide sharing. TCRdb retrieved this table from immuneACCESS and kept in-frame rearrangements only. Not all clones are present; in checked studies, unresolved V genes account for under half, and no reason is known for the remainder. That table supplies the V and J calls and clone size; D and trimming were determined from the DNA. This sample lists roughly 150,000 clones; approximately 80% were detected once. Of the sample, 2.2% is held by the ten largest clones.

The cohort consisted of approximately 670 healthy bone marrow donors. At the time of sampling, every cohort member was nominally healthy, though immune exposures that went unrecorded were likely present. The donor was CMV seronegative and was included in the group of over 300 seronegative cohort members. Every donor gave a peripheral blood sample, and the peripheral blood mononuclear cells from that sample were used for TCR beta sequencing. Genomic DNA was extracted from the blood cell samples with the Qiagen DNeasy Blood Extraction Kit. This specimen belongs to a study of cytomegalovirus exposure and HLA in healthy donors (dated by TCRdb to 2016 to 2017). Turning to the overall study: In an earlier analysis of 587 of the donors, 250 to 350 Gb of sequence data and 90 million to 120 million unique TCR beta sequences from about 190 million T cells were reported. Every discovery cohort repertoire had been produced on one sequencing platform. Among the 398 genotyped donors, more than 70% belonged to the genetic ancestry cluster associated with self-reported Caucasian donors. The study used immunosequencing to profile the T cell repertoires of several hundred subjects and linked those repertoires to cytomegalovirus serostatus. The number of typed donors differed by locus: roughly 629-630 for A, B, C, DRB1 and DQB1; approximately 520 for DQA1; 606 for DPA1; and roughly 490 for DPB1. On average, roughly 240,000 unique TCR beta nucleotide sequences were sequenced per donor among roughly 430 genotyped donors of the cohort, with 15% to 20% of those sequences being non-productive. In a later genetic analysis, genome-wide SNP genotypes for about 55% of the roughly 670 donors were used, and that subset was treated as a discovery cohort. HLA typing covered class I and class II loci at four-digit resolution. The study aimed to test whether signatures of past pathogen exposure could be identified by cataloging public T cell receptors. Donor age, sex, ethnicity and CMV serostatus were collected together with the repertoire data. In a later analysis, previously published TCR beta repertoires from 666 donors were re-analyzed and high-resolution HLA genotyping was added so that TCR occurrence patterns could be studied. An early release covering approximately 600 HLA-typed donors comprised roughly 300 gigabases of sequencing data and tens of millions of unique TCR sequences. An earlier analysis of 500 to 750 of the donors applied high-throughput TCR beta sequencing to assess whether each TCR beta V gene segment acted as functional or pseudogenic. The study combined high-throughput TCR immunosequencing, statistical association of individual TCRs with disease status, and machine learning to predict cytomegalovirus infection status. Roughly 5 DR-DQ haplotypes were handled as single units for association and clustering because linkage in the cohort was strong. A separate validation cohort of more than 100 different subjects was used in addition to the 666-subject first cohort. Rather than using new phenotypic data, the later analysis identified candidate immune exposures from TCR beta sequences and from how often those sequences occurred across donors. Overall study outcomes, separate from this receptor: Across donors, most TCR sequences were observed very rarely, whereas some public TCRs were present in many individuals. A later analysis associated some 17,000 TCR beta sequences with specific HLA alleles at a false discovery rate of 0.05. According to a later analysis, parvovirus B19, influenza, CMV and Epstein-Barr virus appeared linked to several top co-occurrence clusters. In a later analysis, HLA-associated TCR beta chains were found to be more clonally expanded and to have lower generation probabilities than equally common non-associated chains. According to the authors, the approach could potentially be generalized to other disease states and immunological phenotypes. Because HLA typing was unavailable for some donors at each locus, only the typed subset was used in association tests. A further reported finding was that TCR beta sequences accurately predicted the HLA-A and HLA-B alleles for most subjects in the first cohort. Correlated functional status among segregating V segments might be attributable to linkage disequilibrium, but an unknown experimental factor could not be ruled out. In a later analysis, the rate of TCR association differed among HLA loci, with DRB1 alleles having the most associated TCRs and HLA-C alleles having the fewest. Assigning TCR associations to individual alleles was difficult when HLA alleles, especially DR and DQ, strongly co-occurred. Roughly uniform sequencing depth across donors was assumed in presence/absence analyses, although this assumption may not hold. In a later genetic analysis, a missense DCLRE1C variant was associated with V-gene and J-gene trimming of TCR beta chains, and the association was replicated in an independent cohort. The sequencing pipeline was judged likely to have produced a cluster of highly shared sequence variants as a technical artifact. The classifier was reported to diagnose cytomegalovirus status with high specificity and sensitivity in both the original and validation cohorts. In vitro tests confirmed that three of the cytomegalovirus-associated TCR beta chains recognize cytomegalovirus antigens. The only immune exposure information available for the cohort was CMV serostatus. A later genetic analysis reported fewer N-insertions in productive TCRs among donors in an Asian-associated ancestry cluster than the approximately 670-donor mean. In an earlier analysis of approximately 590 of the donors, most TCR beta V segments were observed in productive rearrangements about 87% or about 30% of the time, broadly matching IMGT annotations. According to a later analysis, most CMV-associated TCR beta chains appeared to be HLA-restricted, and the HLA associations seemed to be driven largely by CMV exposure. This cohort had only TCR beta chains sequenced, and the lack of alpha or paired-chain data limited which features could be detected. The study listed around 160 TCR beta chains as associated with cytomegalovirus. The earlier analysis of some 540 of the donors excluded 15 to 20 rarely observed V segments, including chromosome 9 orphons, because counts were too low.

Sample: PBMCs. This clonotype was sampled from a man aged 25 to 40 in good health and CMV-seronegative.

The DNA sequence is as follows: TGTGCCAGCAGCTTGGGGGGGACTAGCGGGAGCTACGAGCAGTACTTC. Translated, it reads CASSLGGTSGSYEQYF. The rearranged segments are TRBV5-4 and TRBJ2-7, and 14 junctional nucleotides match TRBD2. Trimming accounts for 0 bases at V and 3 bases at J, while the number of junction bases matched to no gene is 2. Measured from the cysteine to the phenylalanine, the CDR3 is 16 residues long. Only the CDR3 region is kept as DNA, spanning 48 bases read in frame from base 1. The germline V gene (reference sequence) supplies CDR1 SGHNT and CDR2 YYREEE.